Below, 32 T cell receptor beta chains from the same sample are listed, as sequenced in a study of shared clonotypes between healthy human individuals. The method was immunoSEQ multiplex PCR; TCRdb's version includes in-frame clones alone and lacks a portion of them. The sample includes 2 million to 2.5 million clones, about 94% of them seen just once. The specimen sequenced was naive CD4+ T cells sorted from blood. Subset described: CD45RA+ positively selected. These receptor sequences come from a man between 18 and 29 years old in good health.

The V and J genes are TRBV5-6 and TRBJ1-2; 9 bases align to TRBD1. This CDR3 is 11 amino acids long. With 9 bases clipped from V and 6 bases from J, the junction kept 3 bases outside the gene matches. Germline V gene lookup returns CDR1 SGHDT and CDR2 YYEEEE. The DNA of the CDR3 is TGTGCCACCGGGACAGGGAATGGCTACACCTTC. Residues: CATGTGNGYTF.

V gene TRBV9 combines with J gene TRBJ2-2, with TRBD2 matching over 10 bases. Per the germline V gene, CDR1 is SGDLS and CDR2 is YYNGEE. The V and J ends lost 9 bases and 0 bases, in that order; junction bases with no gene match: 5. The CDR3 is 15 amino acids. Here the CDR3 reads CATGGLAANTGELFF. CDR3 DNA: TGTGCCACCGGAGGACTAGCGGCGAACACCGGGGAGCTGTTTTTT.

The CDR3 here is CSVTSGASSTDTQYF. The CDR3 bases are TGCAGCGTGACTAGCGGAGCTTCTAGCACAGATACGCAGTATTTT. The rearrangement joins TRBV29-1 to TRBJ2-3, with 9 positions matching TRBD2. CDR1 SQVTM and CDR2 ANQGSEA come from the germline V gene. This CDR3 spans 15 amino acids. The junction had 7 bases not matched to a gene; V was cut back by 6 bases and J by 0 bases.

V usage is TRBV11-2 and J usage is TRBJ2-3; 9 bases are a match to TRBD2. After removal of 5 bases from V and 4 bases from J, the junction contained 4 bases not matched to a gene. The CDR3 is 14 residues long. In germline, CDR1 is SGHAT, CDR2 FQNNGV. For the CDR3, the DNA is TGTGCCAGCAGCCGACTAGCGGTGTCAGATACGCAGTATTTT. Translated, it gives CASSRLAVSDTQYF. The entire variable domain, with the rest obtained from reference TRBV11-2 and TRBJ2-3, is as follows: EAGVAQSPRYKIIEKRQSVAFWCNPISGHATLYWYQQILGQGPKLLIQFQNNGVVDDSQLPKDRFSAERLKGVDSTLKIQPAKLEDSAVYLCASSRLAVSDTQYFGPGTRLTVL.

This chain links TRBV18 with TRBJ2-6; 9 bases align to TRBD1. Losses at the gene ends were 4 bases for V and 0 bases for J; bases not matched to a gene: 10. The germline CDR1 and CDR2 sequences are KGHSH and LQKENI. The length of the CDR3 is 19 residues. CDR3 protein: CASSLYIQDRGSGANVLTF. CDR3 bases: TGTGCCAGCTCACTCTATATTCAGGACAGGGGCTCTGGGGCCAACGTCCTGACTTTC. The variable domain in full, with the rest retrieved from reference TRBV18 and TRBJ2-6, is NAGVMQNPRHLVRRRGQEARLRCSPMKGHSHVYWYRQLPEEGLKFMVYLQKENIIDESGMPKERFSAEFPKEGPSILRIQQVVRGDSAAYFCASSLYIQDRGSGANVLTFGAGSRLTVL.

The chain recombines TRBV6-1 with TRBJ2-3; 8 bases match TRBD2. J lost 5 bases, V lost 3 bases, and 10 bases had no gene match. This CDR3 is 16 amino acids long. The germline CDR1 and CDR2 sequences are MNHNS and SASEGT. CDR3 in DNA: TGTGCCAGCAGTGATATTCCGGGGGGGATTGGAGATACGCAGTATTTT. Its translation is CASSDIPGGIGDTQYF.

The genes are TRBV6-1 and TRBJ1-5; TRBD1 is a possible D gene (6 bases). Trimming pared 5 bases from V and 3 bases from J, leaving 14 bases between. The germline V gene encodes CDR1 MNHNS and CDR2 SASEGT. CDR3 length: 15 amino acids. The CDR3 sequence is CASSNRQAYNQPQHF. The DNA for the CDR3 is TGTGCCAGCAGTAACCGACAGGCGTACAATCAGCCCCAGCATTTT.

The chain employs TRBV11-2 and TRBJ2-7, with a weak D call TRBD2 (5 bases). The CDR3 runs to 15 residues. Looked up from germline, CDR1 is SGHAT and CDR2 is FQNNGV. V was trimmed by 4 bases and J by 2 bases, leaving 15 bases between them. The CDR3 here is CASSSRSASPYEQYF. The DNA for the CDR3 is TGTGCCAGCAGCTCGCGGTCGGCTAGCCCCTACGAGCAGTACTTC.

This chain links TRBV9 with TRBJ2-6; 7 nucleotides align to TRBD1. The junction had 8 bases not matched to a gene; V was cut back by 4 bases and J by 1 base. Germline V gives CDR1 SGDLS, CDR2 YYNGEE. This CDR3 contains 17 residues. CDR3 protein: CASSKQGLESGANVLTF. The CDR3 bases are TGTGCCAGCAGCAAACAGGGGCTAGAGTCTGGGGCCAACGTCCTGACTTTC.

This clone was picked up one time. The rearrangement joins TRBV28 to TRBJ1-1; TRBD1 might be the D (5 bases). Deletions cut 4 bases from V and 0 bases from J, with 6 bases between. The V gene's germline CDR1 is MDHEN and CDR2 SYDVKM. The CDR3 is 13 residues long. DNA of the CDR3: TGTGCCAGCAGTTGGGGGGTGAACACTGAAGCTTTCTTT. It encodes CASSWGVNTEAFF.

The chain has TRBV7-8 and TRBJ2-1; D is possibly TRBD1 or TRBD2 (5 bases each). Germline V CDR1 and CDR2: SGHVS, FQNEAQ. The CDR3 totals 14 residues. The V end lost 5 bases, the J end lost 4 bases, and 12 bases lay between the germline ends. The CDR3 loop reads CASSQGSGYNEQFF. The CDR3, as DNA: TGTGCCAGCAGCCAGGGCAGCGGTTACAATGAGCAGTTCTTC.

The gene calls are TRBV9 and TRBJ2-5; 7 nucleotides match TRBD1. The CDR3 extends over 14 amino acids. The germline V gene encodes CDR1 SGDLS and CDR2 YYNGEE. With V trimmed by 4 bases and J by 2 bases, 5 bases remained unmatched. In DNA, the CDR3 is TGTGCCAGCAGCCTCCAGGGACAGCAAGAGACCCAGTACTTC. Translation gives CASSLQGQQETQYF.

The J gene is TRBJ2-7, the V gene TRBV18; 7 bases line up with TRBD1. Looked up from germline, CDR1 is KGHSH and CDR2 is LQKENI. The CDR3 loop spans 15 amino acids. The V and J ends lost 4 bases and 2 bases, in that order; junction bases with no gene match: 8. The CDR3 DNA reads TGTGCCAGCTCACGGGGGATCGACAGGGCCTACGAGCAGTACTTC. Protein product: CASSRGIDRAYEQYF.

Remarks on this clone: Other DNA sequences within the sample encode an identical CDR3. The rearrangement joins TRBV5-6 to TRBJ2-3, with D unclear. From germline, CDR1 is SGHDT and CDR2 YYEEEE. This CDR3 is 14 amino acids long. V lost 4 bases to trimming and J lost 1 base, with 10 bases between them. CDR3 sequence reads: CASSLRAGTDTQYF. CDR3 in DNA: TGTGCCAGCAGCCTAAGGGCCGGCACAGATACGCAGTATTTT.

This rearrangement joins TRBV19 to TRBJ2-1; a weak D match, TRBD1 (6 bases). From germline, CDR1 is LNHDA and CDR2 SQIVND (reference sequence). There are 15 residues in the CDR3. Trimming took off 6 bases at V and 6 bases at J, with 18 bases between the two ends. As DNA, the CDR3 is TGTGCCAGTAGCTACGGGCAGGGGTACCCCAATGAGCAGTTCTTC. Protein sequence: CASSYGQGYPNEQFF.

The genes are TRBV27 and TRBJ2-1; 8 nucleotides line up with TRBD2. The length of the CDR3 is 20 residues. Germline loops: CDR1 MNHEY, CDR2 SMNVEV (reference sequence). The V and J ends lost 4 bases and 1 base, in that order; junction bases with no gene match: 18. As DNA, the CDR3 is TGTGCCAGCAGTTCCTCCCTAACTAGCGGCCGGAAAAAATCCTACAATGAGCAGTTCTTC. It specifies CASSSSLTSGRKKSYNEQFF.

This sequence joins TRBV6-5 and TRBJ1-4; D is undetermined. V was cut by 7 bases and J by 3 bases, with 15 bases left in between. This CDR3 is 15 amino acids long. Germline values: CDR1 MNHEY, CDR2 SVGAGI. The CDR3 DNA reads TGTGCCAGCAAACAACAGCCCCGGGCTAATGAAAAACTGTTTTTT. It codes for CASKQQPRANEKLFF.

About this clone: Other DNA sequences in this sample translate to the same CDR3. V gene TRBV5-1 combines with J gene TRBJ2-3, with a possible D match to TRBD2 (6 bases). V dropped 0 bases and J dropped 1 base, with 9 bases sitting between them. The CDR3 spans 15 residues. Germline V gives CDR1 SGHRS, CDR2 YFSETQ. As DNA, the CDR3 is TGCGCCAGCAGCTTGGGCGGGGTTGGCACAGATACGCAGTATTTT. Its translation is CASSLGGVGTDTQYF.

As to this clone: Other DNA sequences within the sample encode an identical CDR3. The CDR3 region is CASSRSTDTQYF. For the CDR3, the DNA is TGTGCCAGCAGTCGTAGCACAGATACGCAGTATTTT. The chain carries TRBV5-4 and TRBJ2-3; no reliable D call. The CDR3 totals 12 residues. Germline assignment: CDR1 SGHNT and CDR2 YYREEE (reference sequence). The V and J ends lost 5 bases and 0 bases respectively, with 4 bases between them.

The chain has TRBV6-5 and TRBJ2-1, with 12 positions matching TRBD2. CDR1 and CDR2 (germline): MNHEY, SVGAGI. Unmatched junction bases numbered 6, after V lost 3 bases and J lost 6 bases. The CDR3 runs 16 residues. The DNA of the CDR3 is TGTGCCAGCAGTTATCTGACTAGCGGGAGCCGCAATGAGCAGTTCTTC. This encodes CASSYLTSGSRNEQFF.

The V and J genes are TRBV28 and TRBJ1-2; D is unresolved. V lost 7 bases and J 4 bases, leaving 10 bases between the germline ends. The CDR3 is made up of 12 amino acids. Germline CDR1 reads MDHEN; CDR2 reads SYDVKM. The CDR3 loop is CASMTEGYGYTF. In DNA form, the CDR3 reads TGTGCCAGCATGACCGAGGGCTATGGCTACACCTTC.

This chain joins TRBV14 and TRBJ1-2; no clear D. The CDR3 loop spans 15 amino acids. Germline V lookup: CDR1 SGHDN, CDR2 FVKESK. V lost 0 bases to trimming and J lost 4 bases, with 12 bases between them. CDR3 in DNA: TGTGCCAGCAGCCAAGAAGAAACGGGGATCTATGGCTACACCTTC. It yields the protein CASSQEETGIYGYTF.

About this clone: Within the sample, other DNA sequences also encode this same CDR3. V is TRBV11-2 and J is TRBJ1-3; D ambiguous. Trimming stripped 2 bases from V and 0 bases from J, with 5 bases between. Germline V gene sequence: CDR1 SGHAT, CDR2 FQNNGV. The CDR3 totals 14 residues. The DNA for the CDR3 is TGTGCCAGCAGCTTAAAGGGCTCTGGAAACACCATATATTTT. This codes for CASSLKGSGNTIYF.

The chain combines TRBV30 with TRBJ1-5, with 10 positions matching TRBD1. With V trimmed by 3 bases and J by 3 bases, 8 bases remained unmatched. Germline V CDR1 and CDR2: GTSNPN, SVGIG (reference sequence). The CDR3 covers 16 residues. CDR3 coding DNA: TGTGCCTGGAGGGCTAAGGACAGGGGGGTCAATCAGCCCCAGCATTTT. This encodes CAWRAKDRGVNQPQHF.

The chain joins TRBV7-8 to TRBJ2-7; 10 bases are shared with TRBD1. V lost 2 bases to trimming and J lost 2 bases; unmatched junction nucleotides: 3. The V gene's germline CDR1 is SGHVS and CDR2 FQNEAQ. The CDR3 is 15 amino acids. The CDR3 region is CASSLRDRGAYEQYF. Written as DNA, the CDR3 is TGTGCCAGCAGCTTAAGGGACAGGGGCGCCTACGAGCAGTACTTC.

The rearrangement uses TRBV7-9 and TRBJ2-7, with 7 positions matching TRBD2. The CDR3 length is 13 residues. The germline CDR1 and CDR2 sequences are SEHNR and FQNEAQ (reference sequence). The trim removed 4 bases at V and 6 bases at J, leaving 6 bases unmatched. The CDR3 DNA reads as TGTGCCAGCAGCTGGGGAGGGATTCCCGAGCAGTACTTC. Translation gives CASSWGGIPEQYF.

V and J are TRBV30 and TRBJ2-7, with 9 bases fitting TRBD1. Germline V gene lookup returns CDR1 GTSNPN and CDR2 SVGIG (reference sequence). The V gene end was trimmed by 1 base and the J gene end by 6 bases; junction bases not matched to a gene: 7. The CDR3 runs 14 residues. CDR3 sequence (DNA): TGTGCCTGGAGTGCCGGGACAGGGTGGAGCGAGCAGTACTTC. Protein product: CAWSAGTGWSEQYF.

The chain has TRBV7-3 and TRBJ1-1, with D perhaps TRBD1 (5 bases). CDR1 and CDR2 from the germline V gene are SGHTA and FQGTGA. V was shortened by 5 bases and J by 1 base, with 11 bases between the two germline ends. The CDR3 is made up of 14 amino acids. Here the CDR3 DNA reads TGTGCCAGCAGCCCGTCGGGGGGGAACACTGAAGCTTTCTTT. Translated: CASSPSGGNTEAFF.

The rearrangement uses TRBV2 and TRBJ1-1, with D perhaps TRBD1 (6 bases). This CDR3 has 13 amino acids. Trimming took off 6 bases at V and 8 bases at J, with 16 bases between the two ends. Germline V gives CDR1 SNHLY, CDR2 FYNNEI. The CDR3, as DNA: TGTGCCAGCAGGCAGGGGTTTGCTTCCGAAGCTTTCTTT. Residues: CASRQGFASEAFF.

V and J are TRBV6-6 and TRBJ2-5, with D tentatively TRBD1 (5 bases). The CDR3 contains 13 residues. Germline assignment: CDR1 MNHNY and CDR2 SVGAGI (reference sequence). V shed 2 bases and J shed 7 bases, with 11 bases lying between them. CDR3 coding DNA: TGTGCCAGCAGTTACGACAGTTCGGGGACCCAGTACTTC. Its protein product is CASSYDSSGTQYF.

CDR3 sequence: CAWMSAATGNTIYF. The CDR3 DNA follows: TGTGCCTGGATGTCTGCCGCGACGGGAAACACCATATATTTT. V is TRBV30 and J is TRBJ1-3; the D is unclear. CDR3 length: 14 amino acids. V was cut by 4 bases and J by 4 bases, with 14 bases left in between. Per the germline V gene, CDR1 is GTSNPN and CDR2 is SVGIG (reference sequence).

The chain couples TRBV19 to TRBJ1-5; the D is unclear. Trimming took 3 bases from V and 2 from J, leaving 8 bases between them. Germline V gives CDR1 LNHDA, CDR2 SQIVND (reference sequence). The CDR3 extends over 14 amino acids. The CDR3 reads CASSISAGNQPQHF. The CDR3 DNA follows: TGTGCCAGTAGTATTTCCGCGGGCAATCAGCCCCAGCATTTT.